What follows is one TCR beta chain and its context. The CDR3 sequence is 14 residues long. Germline loops: CDR1 SGDLS, CDR2 YYNGEE. Trimming stripped 2 bases from V and 5 bases from J, with 11 bases between. PCR was performed a second time for roughly 6 to 12 cycles using a sample-barcoded 5' primer and a J-beta primer mix. Template switching added a 12-random-nucleotide identifier to every cDNA molecule. TCRdb redid the calling of the 5' RACE reads with MiXCR, one entry per CDR3 protein. The sample has 800,000 to 1,000,000 distinct CDR3 sequences, about 44% seen once. This sample was taken from a study of blood T cells in healthy people across ages.

The chain has TRBV9 and TRBJ2-1; a possible D gene is TRBD1 (5 bases). The sequence was collected from a young man in good health. Sequenced: blood. The CDR3 DNA sequence: TGTGCCAGCAGCGTGACGACAGTTAACAATGAGCAGTTCTTC. It encodes CASSVTTVNNEQFF.